These 19 T cell receptor beta chains were all obtained from the same sample, sequenced in a study of blood T cell repertoires in COVID-19. Profiling relied on immunoSEQ multiplex PCR, and the TCRdb table lists in-frame clones only, not all of them. The data show approximately 260,000 clones, 75% to 90% seen once. Sequencing was performed on peripheral blood. Source of these receptors: a man aged 45-60 years with acute or convalescent COVID-19.

The chain combines TRBV7-9 with TRBJ1-2, with D maybe TRBD1 (6 bases). Trimming removed 2 bases at V and 1 base at J, with 11 bases between. Germline CDR1 reads SEHNR; CDR2 reads FQNEAQ (reference sequence). This CDR3 is built from 15 residues. The CDR3 bases are TGTGCCAGCAGCTTATTGGACAGCATTAACTATGGCTACACCTTC. It codes for CASSLLDSINYGYTF. Full variable domain (rest looked up from reference TRBV7-9 and TRBJ1-2): DTGVSQNPRHKITKRGQNVTFRCDPISEHNRLYWYRQTLGQGPEFLTYFQNEAQLEKSRLLSDRFSAERPKGSFSTLEIQRTEQGDSAMYLCASSLLDSINYGYTFGSGTRLTVV.

V and J are TRBV6-5 and TRBJ1-6, with a weak D call TRBD1 (5 bases). The V end lost 6 bases, the J end lost 6 bases, and 15 bases lay between the germline ends. CDR1 MNHEY and CDR2 SVGAGI come from the germline V gene. This CDR3 has 15 amino acids. This CDR3 is CASRTQGLGNSPLHF. The DNA for the CDR3 is TGTGCCAGCAGAACCCAGGGTCTAGGTAATTCACCCCTCCACTTT.

V and J are TRBV6-5 and TRBJ2-7; TRBD1 matches at 10 bases. The CDR3 is made up of 14 amino acids. Germline-derived CDR1 and CDR2 are MNHEY and SVGAGI. Trimming cost V 1 base and J 3 bases; bases outside gene matches: 0. CDR3 sequence (DNA): TGTGCCAGCAGTTACTGGGACAGGGGCTACGAGCAGTACTTC. Translation: CASSYWDRGYEQYF.

This chain uses TRBV12-3 or TRBV12-4 with TRBJ1-2; 9 nucleotides align to TRBD1. V lost 7 bases to trimming and J lost 5 bases; unmatched junction nucleotides: 5. The CDR3 has 13 amino acids. The chain's CDR3 is CASNRGPPYGYTF. CDR3 coding DNA: TGTGCCAGCAACAGGGGGCCACCTTATGGCTACACCTTC.

V gene TRBV19 combines with J gene TRBJ2-2; D is unclear. V lost 3 bases and J 8 bases, leaving 13 bases between the germline ends. Germline CDR1 LNHDA, CDR2 SQIVND (reference sequence). CDR3 length equals 14 residues. CDR3 loop: CASSMSPRSGELFF. In DNA, the CDR3 is TGTGCCAGTAGTATGTCCCCCCGGTCGGGGGAGCTGTTTTTT.

This clone was counted only a few times. The chain recombines TRBV4-2 with TRBJ2-1, with TRBD2 identical over 9 bases. The CDR3 length is 18 residues. Germline CDR1 reads LGHNA; CDR2 reads YNFKEQ. V lost 2 bases, J lost 4 bases, and 12 bases stayed unmatched. CDR3 nucleotide sequence: TGTGCCAGCAGCCAACCTCCCGTGGGGGCGGGGGGGTACAATGAGCAGTTCTTC. This sequence encodes CASSQPPVGAGGYNEQFF.

CDR3 amino acids: CATSRDGGHDYEQYF. CDR3 nucleotide sequence: TGTGCCACCAGCAGAGACGGGGGGCACGACTACGAGCAGTACTTC. This chain links TRBV15 with TRBJ2-7, with a weak D call TRBD2 (7 bases). This CDR3 spans 15 amino acids. Trimming took 0 bases from V and 3 from J, leaving 12 bases between them. The germline gives CDR1 LNHNV, CDR2 YYDKDF (reference sequence).

The CDR3 nucleotides read TGTGCCAGCAGCAAACGTCCCGGGACAGGGCCGATAAAAAACATTCAGTACTTC. It specifies CASSKRPGTGPIKNIQYF. The chain carries TRBV7-2 and TRBJ2-4; 9 nucleotides agree with TRBD1. J lost 4 bases, V lost 5 bases, and 15 bases had no gene match. CDR1 SGHTA and CDR2 FQGNSA come from the germline V gene. This CDR3 spans 18 amino acids.

This rearrangement joins TRBV10-1 to TRBJ2-3; D is possibly TRBD1 (5 bases). Germline assignment: CDR1 WNHNN and CDR2 SYGVQD (reference sequence). Between the trimmed V and J ends, which lost 0 bases and 3 bases, there was a span of 10 bases. The CDR3 length is 15 residues. The CDR3 nucleotides are TGCGCCAGCAGTGAGTCCCCAGGGTGGACAGATACGCAGTATTTT. It codes for CASSESPGWTDTQYF.

The rearrangement uses TRBV9 and TRBJ1-6, with no clear D. The CDR3 length is 17 residues. The germline V and J ends were trimmed by 3 bases and 6 bases, with 19 bases remaining between them. CDR1 and CDR2 from the germline V gene are SGDLS and YYNGEE. The chain's CDR3 is CASSAVRDLRINSPLHF. The CDR3, as DNA: TGTGCCAGCAGCGCCGTTCGGGATCTAAGGATTAATTCACCCCTCCACTTT. Complete variable domain (other parts from reference TRBV9 and TRBJ1-6): DSGVTQTPKHLITATGQRVTLRCSPRSGDLSVYWYQQSLDQGLQFLIQYYNGEERAKGNILERFSAQQFPDLHSELNLSSLELGDSALYFCASSAVRDLRINSPLHFGNGTRLTVT.

This clone turned up a few times. The rearrangement links TRBV4-1 to TRBJ1-5; TRBD1 matches at 8 bases. V trimming: 0 bases; J trimming: 4 bases; junction bases outside the gene matches: 11. The CDR3 runs to 18 residues. The germline gives CDR1 MGHRA, CDR2 YSYEKL. CDR3 amino acids: CASSQEAGQGLRNQPQHF. The CDR3 DNA sequence: TGCGCCAGCAGCCAAGAGGCAGGACAGGGTTTAAGGAATCAGCCCCAGCATTTT.

The chain couples TRBV3-1 (or the pseudogene TRBV3-2) to TRBJ1-2; D ambiguous. Deletions cut 4 bases from V and 2 bases from J, with 8 bases between. This CDR3 has 13 residues. Germline V gene lookup returns CDR1 LGHDT and CDR2 YNNKEL (reference sequence). This CDR3 reads CASSPRRNYGYTF. CDR3 coding DNA: TGTGCCAGCAGCCCCCGCAGAAACTATGGCTACACCTTC.

A note on this clone: The sample has other DNA sequences that encode this CDR3 too. The chain combines TRBV11-1 with TRBJ2-7, with a possible D match to TRBD1 (5 bases). The V gene lost 4 bases and the J gene lost 3 bases, with 7 bases spanning the gap. There are 12 residues in the CDR3. Germline CDR1 and CDR2: SGHAT and FQDESV (reference sequence). CDR3 sequence: CASSSQGYEQYF. The CDR3 DNA follows: TGTGCCAGCAGCTCCCAGGGCTACGAGCAGTACTTC. The full variable domain, completed using reference TRBV11-1 and TRBJ2-7, is EAEVAQSPRYKITEKSQAVAFWCDPISGHATLYWYRQILGQGPELLVQFQDESVVDDSQLPKDRFSAERLKGVDSTLKIQPAELGDSAMYLCASSSQGYEQYFGPGTRLTVT.

The rearrangement uses TRBV30 and TRBJ2-1, with 11 bases identical to TRBD2. This CDR3 has 15 residues. Germline V lookup: CDR1 GTSNPN, CDR2 SVGIG (reference sequence). V shed 2 bases, J shed 2 bases, and the junction held 2 bases outside the gene matches. The CDR3 nucleotides read TGTGCCTGGAGTAAACTAGCGGGGGCCTACAATGAGCAGTTCTTC. Amino acid sequence: CAWSKLAGAYNEQFF.

This sequence joins TRBV30 and TRBJ1-6; 7 bases agree with TRBD1. Looked up from germline, CDR1 is GTSNPN and CDR2 is SVGIG (reference sequence). The ends lost 4 bases at V and 5 bases at J; junction bases unmatched: 5. CDR3 length: 14 amino acids. The CDR3 nucleotides read TGTGCCTGGAAACAGGGGACCCATAATTCACCCCTCCACTTT. Encoded protein: CAWKQGTHNSPLHF.

This chain links TRBV2 with TRBJ1-3; no firm D call. Trimming shortened V by 1 base and J by 2 bases, and 12 bases separated the two germline ends. CDR3 length: 16 residues. In germline, CDR1 is SNHLY, CDR2 FYNNEI. In nucleotides, the CDR3 is TGTGCCAGCAGTGAAGTCCGGCCTAGACCTGGAAACACCATATATTTT. This codes for CASSEVRPRPGNTIYF.

The V call is TRBV5-1, the J call TRBJ2-5; the D gene is possibly TRBD1 (6 bases). The V end lost 4 bases, the J end lost 1 base, and 11 bases lay between the germline ends. CDR3 length equals 14 residues. Looked up from germline, CDR1 is SGHRS and CDR2 is YFSETQ. CDR3 residues: CASSMGTLQETQYF. The CDR3 nucleotides are TGCGCCAGCAGCATGGGGACACTCCAAGAGACCCAGTACTTC.

The chain employs TRBV5-1 and TRBJ2-2; TRBD1 might be the D (6 bases). V lost 6 bases to trimming and J lost 5 bases, with 14 bases between them. The CDR3 runs to 14 residues. Germline V gives CDR1 SGHRS, CDR2 YFSETQ. Here the CDR3 DNA reads TGCGCCAGCAACTTCGAAGGGGGAACCGGGGAGCTGTTTTTT. It is translated as CASNFEGGTGELFF.

The chain has TRBV6-5 and TRBJ1-1, with D perhaps matching TRBD1 (5 bases). Germline CDR1 reads MNHEY; CDR2 reads SVGAGI. V was shortened by 5 bases and J by 5 bases, with 15 bases between the two germline ends. The CDR3 runs to 14 residues. The CDR3 sequence: CASSLAGVGTEAFF. CDR3 in DNA: TGTGCCAGCAGTCTCGCGGGGGTGGGAACTGAAGCTTTCTTT.